This passage covers 15 T cell receptor beta chains from one sample sequenced in a study of lymphopenia after photon versus proton radiotherapy. The repertoire was sequenced with immunoSEQ multiplex PCR; TCRdb's copy has only in-frame clones and lacks some. The repertoire includes roughly 58,000 clones, around 90% of them detected once, and more than 10% sits in the top ten. The sample consisted of peripheral blood, taken from a patient treated with proton-based radiotherapy. The receptor source for this set is a man older than 75 with esophageal cancer.

The CDR3 is CASSQVLGLYGYTF. The CDR3 region has the DNA TGCGCCAGCAGCCAAGTATTGGGGCTATACGGCTACACCTTC. V and J are TRBV4-3 and TRBJ1-2, with D perhaps TRBD1 (5 bases). CDR1 and CDR2 (germline): LGHNA, YSLEER. There are 14 residues in the CDR3. Trimming took off 1 base at V and 8 bases at J, with 14 bases between the two ends.

The count of this clone is one. This sequence joins TRBV6-1 and TRBJ1-1; TRBD1 might be the D (6 bases). V was clipped by 6 bases and J by 0 bases, with 11 bases between them. The germline V gene has CDR1 MNHNS and CDR2 SASEGT. This CDR3 contains 14 residues. In DNA, the CDR3 is TGTGCCAGCAGCAGGGGTCGGATGAACACTGAAGCTTTCTTT. It yields the protein CASSRGRMNTEAFF.

This chain joins TRBV9 and TRBJ1-1, with 9 nucleotides matching TRBD1. Losses at the gene ends were 3 bases for V and 7 bases for J; bases not matched to a gene: 1. The CDR3 consists of 12 residues. The germline gives CDR1 SGDLS, CDR2 YYNGEE. The CDR3 bases are TGTGCCAGCAGCGCGGACAGGGGTGAAGCTTTCTTT. Translating it yields CASSADRGEAFF. The full variable domain, completed using reference TRBV9 and TRBJ1-1, is DSGVTQTPKHLITATGQRVTLRCSPRSGDLSVYWYQQSLDQGLQFLIQYYNGEERAKGNILERFSAQQFPDLHSELNLSSLELGDSALYFCASSADRGEAFFGQGTRLTVV.

The V and J genes are TRBV19 and TRBJ2-7, with no clear D. Trimming removed 3 bases at V and 2 bases at J, with 11 bases between. Germline CDR1 and CDR2: LNHDA and SQIVND (reference sequence). This CDR3 has 14 amino acids. The CDR3 sequence is CASSIFLGPYEQYF. The CDR3 DNA sequence: TGTGCCAGTAGTATCTTTCTAGGACCCTACGAGCAGTACTTC.

The genes are TRBV7-2 and TRBJ2-5; TRBD2 matches at 9 bases. Germline V gene data show CDR1 as SGHTA and CDR2 as FQGNSA. The CDR3 consists of 16 residues. The V gene end was trimmed by 5 bases and the J gene end by 4 bases; junction bases not matched to a gene: 11. The CDR3 here is CASSRPPGTSRETQYF. In nucleotides, the CDR3 is TGTGCCAGCAGCCGCCCTCCCGGGACTAGCAGAGAGACCCAGTACTTC.

The count of this clone is one. This chain links TRBV10-3 with TRBJ2-5, with D tentatively TRBD1 (6 bases). Trimming took 2 bases from V and 4 from J, leaving 14 bases between them. Germline CDR1 and CDR2: ENHRY and SYGVKD. The CDR3 runs to 15 residues. The CDR3 sequence is CAISEGQGPGETQYF. CDR3 nucleotide sequence: TGTGCCATCAGTGAGGGTCAGGGGCCGGGAGAGACCCAGTACTTC.

The genes are TRBV11-3 and TRBJ2-3; 11 nucleotides align to TRBD2. Germline CDR1 reads SGHNT; CDR2 reads YENEEA. The CDR3 length is 14 residues. V trimming: 6 bases; J trimming: 3 bases; junction bases outside the gene matches: 2. The DNA of the CDR3 is TGTGCCAGCAGTGCTAGCGGGAGGACAGATACGCAGTATTTT. Its protein product is CASSASGRTDTQYF.

V gene TRBV30 combines with J gene TRBJ1-6; 7 nucleotides match TRBD1. Per the germline V gene, CDR1 is GTSNPN and CDR2 is SVGIG (reference sequence). This CDR3 comprises 13 residues. Trimming at V came to 2 bases and at J to 14 bases, leaving 9 bases not matched to a gene. The CDR3 here is CAWSPGQGEALHF. In DNA, the CDR3 is TGTGCCTGGAGTCCAGGGCAGGGGGAAGCCCTCCACTTT.

The chain employs TRBV2 and TRBJ2-2, with 9 bases aligning to TRBD1. The CDR3 extends over 13 amino acids. Germline V gene lookup returns CDR1 SNHLY and CDR2 FYNNEI. The ends lost 6 bases at V and 8 bases at J; junction bases unmatched: 4. In DNA form, the CDR3 reads TGTGCCAGCAGCGTACAGGGGGCGGGGGAGCTGTTTTTT. Translating gives CASSVQGAGELFF.

The chain is built from TRBV4-3 and TRBJ1-5; TRBD1 is a possible D gene (6 bases). This CDR3 is 15 amino acids long. The V gene's germline CDR1 is LGHNA and CDR2 YSLEER. V was trimmed by 1 base and J by 8 bases, leaving 15 bases between them. The CDR3 loop is CASSQGGGRQEPQHF. In DNA, the CDR3 is TGCGCCAGCAGCCAAGGGGGTGGCCGACAGGAGCCCCAGCATTTT.

This sequence joins TRBV2 and TRBJ2-7, with D perhaps matching TRBD2 (6 bases). CDR1 is SNHLY and CDR2 is FYNNEI in the germline V gene. The CDR3 is made up of 13 amino acids. Trimming took 7 bases from V and 2 from J, leaving 12 bases between them. The CDR3 loop reads CASIWTTAYEQYF. CDR3 coding DNA: TGTGCCAGCATATGGACTACTGCCTACGAGCAGTACTTC.

The genes are TRBV2 and TRBJ2-1; 9 bases map to TRBD1. This CDR3 spans 15 amino acids. In germline, CDR1 is SNHLY, CDR2 FYNNEI. J lost 7 bases, V lost 3 bases, and 7 bases had no gene match. The CDR3 sequence is CASSELTGQGNEQFF. The DNA of the CDR3 is TGTGCCAGCAGTGAGCTCACGGGACAGGGTAATGAGCAGTTCTTC.

The rearrangement uses TRBV4-1 and TRBJ2-1; 8 nucleotides line up with TRBD2. There are 13 residues in the CDR3. Germline lookup yields CDR1 MGHRA and CDR2 YSYEKL. Trimming cost V 3 bases and J 10 bases; bases outside gene matches: 5. In DNA, the CDR3 is TGCGCCAGCAGCCACCGCGGGAGGCTGGAGCAGTTCTTC. This codes for CASSHRGRLEQFF.

V and J are TRBV6-1 and TRBJ1-4; 11 bases line up with TRBD1. With V trimmed by 4 bases and J by 5 bases, 0 bases remained unmatched. This CDR3 is 14 amino acids long. Germline assignment: CDR1 MNHNS and CDR2 SASEGT. DNA for the CDR3: TGTGCCAGCAGTGGGGACAGGGGGAATGAAAAACTGTTTTTT. Its protein product is CASSGDRGNEKLFF.

The chain carries TRBV4-2 and TRBJ1-2, with TRBD1 matching over 7 bases. The CDR3 spans 17 residues. Germline assignment: CDR1 LGHNA and CDR2 YNFKEQ. With 1 base clipped from V and 4 bases from J, the junction kept 12 bases outside the gene matches. CDR3 loop: CASSQVSTGEGGYGYTF. In DNA, the CDR3 is TGTGCCAGCAGCCAAGTGAGCACAGGGGAAGGCGGCTATGGCTACACCTTC.